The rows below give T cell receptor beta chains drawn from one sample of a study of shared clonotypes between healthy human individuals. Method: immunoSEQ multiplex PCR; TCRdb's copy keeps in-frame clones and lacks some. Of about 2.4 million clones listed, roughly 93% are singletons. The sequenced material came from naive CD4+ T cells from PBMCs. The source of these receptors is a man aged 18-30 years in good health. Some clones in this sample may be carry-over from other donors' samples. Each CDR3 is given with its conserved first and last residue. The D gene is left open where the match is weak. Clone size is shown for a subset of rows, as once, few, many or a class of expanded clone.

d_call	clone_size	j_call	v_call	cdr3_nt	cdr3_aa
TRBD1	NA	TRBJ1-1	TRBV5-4	TGTGCCAGCAGCTGGGACAGACACACTGAAGCTTTCTTT	CASSWDRHTEAFF
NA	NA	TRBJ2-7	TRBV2	TGTGCCAGCAGTGAAGCGCCCTACGAGCAGTACTTC	CASSEAPYEQYF
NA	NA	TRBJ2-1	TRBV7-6	TGTGCCAGCAGCCGACTAGGCGGTTCCTACAATGAGCAGTTCTTC	CASSRLGGSYNEQFF
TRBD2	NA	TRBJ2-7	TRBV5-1	TGCGCCAGCAGCCCGGGACTAGCGGGGGGGGACCTCTCCTACGAGCAGTACTTC	CASSPGLAGGDLSYEQYF
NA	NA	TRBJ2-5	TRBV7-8	TGTGCCAGCAGCTTAGATGGGGGAGCTGTGGAGACCCAGTACTTC	CASSLDGGAVETQYF
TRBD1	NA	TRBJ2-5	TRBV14	TGTGCCAGCAGCCCTTGGGACAGCTCCCAAGAGACCCAGTACTTC	CASSPWDSSQETQYF
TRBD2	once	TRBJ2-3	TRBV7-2	TGTGCCAGCAGCCCGGCTAGCGGGAGGCGGGGAGATACGCAGTATTTT	CASSPASGRRGDTQYF
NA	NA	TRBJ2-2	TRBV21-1	TGTGCCAGCAGCAAAGGAGCGGCTCAGACCACCTTAAACACCGGGGAGCTGTTTTTT	CASSKGAAQTTLNTGELFF
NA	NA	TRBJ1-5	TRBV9	TGTGCCAGCAGCGTAGGCGGCATCAATCAGCCCCAGCATTTT	CASSVGGINQPQHF
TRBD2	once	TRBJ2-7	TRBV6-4	TGTGCCAGCAGTGCGTGGAGCGGGAGCAGCGAGCAGTACTTC	CASSAWSGSSEQYF
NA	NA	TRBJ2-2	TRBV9	TGTGCCAGCAGCCGACAGTTACCCGGGGAGCTGTTTTTT	CASSRQLPGELFF
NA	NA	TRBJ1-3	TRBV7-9	TGTGCCAGCAGCTTAGGGGGATGGGCGAGCTCTGGAAACACCATATATTTT	CASSLGGWASSGNTIYF
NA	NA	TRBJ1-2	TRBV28	TGTGCCAGCACCGTGGGGCGGTATGGCTACACCTTC	CASTVGRYGYTF
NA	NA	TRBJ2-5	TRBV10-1	TGCGCCAGCACACGAGGGGGGCTAGAGACCCAGTACTTC	CASTRGGLETQYF
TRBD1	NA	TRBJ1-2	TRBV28	TGTGCCAGCAGTTCGCCCGGACAGGGGCAGAACTATGGCTACACCTTC	CASSSPGQGQNYGYTF
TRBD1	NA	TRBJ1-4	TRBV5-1	TGCGCCAGCAGCAGCCCGGCGACAGGGGAAGAAAAACTGTTTTTT	CASSSPATGEEKLFF
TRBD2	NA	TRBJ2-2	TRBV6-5	TGTGCCAGCAGTTACGGGGGAGGGCGTACCGGGGAGCTGTTTTTT	CASSYGGGRTGELFF
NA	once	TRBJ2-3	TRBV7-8	TGTGCCAGCAGTACCACAGATACGCAGTATTTT	CASSTTDTQYF
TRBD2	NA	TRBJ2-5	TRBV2	TGTGCCAGCAGTGATTTCGGGAGGGCCGCAGAGACCCAGTACTTC	CASSDFGRAAETQYF
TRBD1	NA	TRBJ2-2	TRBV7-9	TGTGCCAGCCCAGCCGGGACAGGCGCCTCAAACACCGGGGAGCTGTTTTTT	CASPAGTGASNTGELFF
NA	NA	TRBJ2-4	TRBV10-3	TGTGCCATCAGTGACAGGTACCAAAACATTCAGTACTTC	CAISDRYQNIQYF
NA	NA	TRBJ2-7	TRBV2	TGTGCCAGCAGTGAGGAGGGCGTTTCCTACGAGCAGTACTTC	CASSEEGVSYEQYF
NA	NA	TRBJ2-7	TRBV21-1	TGTGCCAGCAGCAAACGCTTTGGGACAGGGGATACCTACGAGCAGTACTTC	CASSKRFGTGDTYEQYF
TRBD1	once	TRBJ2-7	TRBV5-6	TGTGCCAGCAGCCGGCGAGGGACAGTCTACGAGCAGTACTTC	CASSRRGTVYEQYF
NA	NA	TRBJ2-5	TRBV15	TGTGCCACCAGCAGAGATCTGGCGGAAGAGACCCAGTACTTC	CATSRDLAEETQYF
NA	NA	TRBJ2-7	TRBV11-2	TGTGCCAGCAGCTTAGACTACTCCTACGAGCAGTACTTC	CASSLDYSYEQYF
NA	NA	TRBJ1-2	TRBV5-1	TGCGCCAGCAGCTTGGTTCCGGATACTATCTATGGCTACACCTTC	CASSLVPDTIYGYTF
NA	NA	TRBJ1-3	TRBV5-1	TGCGCCAGCAGCTCCGCGCCCAGCGAGAGCTCTGGAAACACCATATATTTT	CASSSAPSESSGNTIYF
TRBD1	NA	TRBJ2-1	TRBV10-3	TGTGCCATCCGAACAGGGGCCATCCTCAATGAGCAGTTCTTC	CAIRTGAILNEQFF
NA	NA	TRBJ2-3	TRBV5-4	TGTGCCAGCAGCTTGGCGGGGGATACGCAGTATTTT	CASSLAGDTQYF
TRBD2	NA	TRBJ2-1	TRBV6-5	TGTGCCAGCAGTTGGGTAGCGGGAGTGGTAGATAATGAGCAGTTCTTC	CASSWVAGVVDNEQFF
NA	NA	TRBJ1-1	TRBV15	TGTGCCACCAGCAGAGATTCGGGCGGGGGGGCGGACACTGAAGCTTTCTTT	CATSRDSGGGADTEAFF
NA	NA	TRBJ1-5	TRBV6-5	TGTGCCAGCAGTTACGTGGGAGCGGATCAGCCCCAGCATTTT	CASSYVGADQPQHF
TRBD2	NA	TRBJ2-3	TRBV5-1	TGCGCCAGCAGCGACGGACTAGCGGCTAGCACAGATACGCAGTATTTT	CASSDGLAASTDTQYF
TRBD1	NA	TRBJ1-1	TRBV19	TGTGCCAGTAGTCTCCAGACAGGGGGAGAAGCTTTCTTT	CASSLQTGGEAFF
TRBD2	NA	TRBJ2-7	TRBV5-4	TGTGCCAGCAGCTCCGGGACTAGTATCTACGAGCAGTACTTC	CASSSGTSIYEQYF
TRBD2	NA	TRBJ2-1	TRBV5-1	TGCGCCAGCAGCTTGGAGCGAGGACTAGCGGGAGCAAATGAGCAGTTCTTC	CASSLERGLAGANEQFF
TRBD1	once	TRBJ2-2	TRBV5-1	TGCGCCAGCAGCTTGGCCTTGGGACAGAGGGCCGGGGAGCTGTTTTTT	CASSLALGQRAGELFF
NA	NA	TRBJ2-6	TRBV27	TGTGCCAGCTCGCCAGACCTTCCGGGGGCCTCTGGGGCCAACGTCCTGACTTTC	CASSPDLPGASGANVLTF
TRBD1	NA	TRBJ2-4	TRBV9	TGTGCCAGCAGCACCGGGACAGGGGACGTAGACATTCAGTACTTC	CASSTGTGDVDIQYF
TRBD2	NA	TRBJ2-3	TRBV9	TGTGCCAGCAGCTTCGGGGGTGGAGCGGGAGTAGCAGATACGCAGTATTTT	CASSFGGGAGVADTQYF
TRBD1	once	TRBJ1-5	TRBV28	TGTGCCAGCAGAACGACAGGGGGCGGCAATCAGCCCCAGCATTTT	CASRTTGGGNQPQHF
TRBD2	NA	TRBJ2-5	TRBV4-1	TGCGCCAGCAGCCTCAAGACTAGCGGATTATCCCAAGAGACCCAGTACTTC	CASSLKTSGLSQETQYF
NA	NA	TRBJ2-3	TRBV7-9	TGTGCCAGCAGTCCCTATAGGGACCTTAGCACAGATACGCAGTATTTT	CASSPYRDLSTDTQYF
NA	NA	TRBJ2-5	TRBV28	TGTGCCAGCAGTCCATACCCACAGCTAGGGGAGACCCAGTACTTC	CASSPYPQLGETQYF
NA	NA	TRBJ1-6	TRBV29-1	TGCAGCGTTGGGCAGGGCTATAATTCACCCCTCCACTTT	CSVGQGYNSPLHF